The source of this TCR beta chain is a study of T-cell reconstitution after alpha-beta-depleted transplantation in children. Using unique molecular identifiers, the investigators prepared the TCRbeta library. TCRdb re-called the PCR reads with MiXCR, one entry per CDR3 protein. The table includes approximately 88,000 distinct CDR3 sequences, more than 9% detected once. The germline V gene encodes CDR1 SGHRS and CDR2 YFSETQ. The CDR3 is made up of 16 amino acids. Trimming took 7 bases from V and 7 from J, leaving 23 bases between them. This clonotype was detected many times. This TCR derives from a human donor who donated a stem cell graft to a child with inherited bone marrow failure. The chain combines TRBV5-1 with TRBJ2-2; D is unresolved. The sample was PBMCs from the stem cell graft donor, taken from the stem cell graft. The CDR3 here is CASGVGDPKSLGELFF. In DNA, the CDR3 is TGCGCCAGCGGTGTAGGAGACCCCAAGTCTCTCGGGGAGCTGTTTTTT. Full variable domain (remainder filled in from reference TRBV5-1 and TRBJ2-2): KAGVTQTPRYLIKTRGQQVTLSCSPISGHRSVSWYQQTPGQGLQFLFEYFSETQRNKGNFPGRFSGRQFSNSRSEMNVSTLELGDSALYLCASGVGDPKSLGELFFGEGSRLTVL.